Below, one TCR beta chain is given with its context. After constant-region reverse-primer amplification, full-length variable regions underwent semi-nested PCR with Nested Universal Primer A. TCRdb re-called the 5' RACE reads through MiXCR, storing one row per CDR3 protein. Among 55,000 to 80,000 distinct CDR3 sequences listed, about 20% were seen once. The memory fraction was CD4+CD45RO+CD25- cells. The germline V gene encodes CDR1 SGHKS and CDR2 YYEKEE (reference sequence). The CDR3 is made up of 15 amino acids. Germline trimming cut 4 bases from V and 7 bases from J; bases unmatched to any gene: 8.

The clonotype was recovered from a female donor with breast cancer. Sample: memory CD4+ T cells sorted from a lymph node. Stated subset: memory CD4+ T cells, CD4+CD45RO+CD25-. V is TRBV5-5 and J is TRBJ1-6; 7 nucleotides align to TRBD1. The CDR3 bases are TGTGCCAGCAGCCGGGCAAGCAGGGGGAATTCACCCCTCCACTTT. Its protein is CASSRASRGNSPLHF. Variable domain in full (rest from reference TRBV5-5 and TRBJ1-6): DAGVTQSPTHLIKTRGQQVTLRCSPISGHKSVSWYQQVLGQGPQFIFQYYEKEERGRGNFPDRFSARQFPNYSSELNVNALLLGDSALYLCASSRASRGNSPLHFGNGTRLTVT.